The clone carrying this TCR beta chain was observed once. This entry belongs to a study of T cell changes during pregnancy in multiple sclerosis. CDR1 and CDR2 (germline): SGHRS, YFSETQ. The CDR3 contains 16 residues. Trimming took 3 bases from V and 5 from J, leaving 18 bases between them. Sequencing used immunoSEQ multiplex PCR; TCRdb keeps in-frame clones, though not all of them. The sample records over 70,000 clones, 91% being singletons. The receptor was isolated from a female donor in good health, enrolled as a control in a pregnancy study. J is TRBJ2-4 and V is TRBV5-1, with unresolved D. The input for sequencing was peripheral blood, taken in the first trimester of pregnancy. The CDR3: CASSSMMLFSQNIQYF. Written as DNA, the CDR3 is TGCGCCAGCAGCTCTATGATGCTCTTTAGCCAAAACATTCAGTACTTC.